The clone carrying this T cell receptor (beta chain) was counted between two and nine times. Its antigen is not known. This entry comes from a study of beta chain features in type 1 diabetes. Findings and limits, study-wide: TCRB CDR3s were moderately but significantly shorter in Type 1 diabetes patients in all four CD4+ subsets.

CDR1 SQVTM and CDR2 ANQGSEA come from the germline V gene. CDR3 length: 13 residues. J lost 8 bases, V lost 5 bases, and 7 bases had no gene match. Isolated RNA was reverse transcribed in full, so expressed TCRB transcripts were sequenced. Profiling relied on immunoSEQ multiplex PCR, and the TCRdb table lists in-frame clones only, not all of them. Of tens of thousands of clones in the sample, under 75% are singletons; the top ten hold around 4%. The chain links TRBV29-1 to TRBJ1-4; 8 nucleotides line up with TRBD1. This clonotype was obtained from a man aged 18-30 years with type 1 diabetes. Sequenced material: Tregs from blood. The chain's CDR3 is CSVRRGQGEKLFF. The CDR3 DNA follows: TGCAGCGTTCGCAGGGGGCAGGGGGAAAAACTGTTTTTT. The variable domain in full, completed from reference TRBV29-1 and TRBJ1-4, reads SAVISQKPSRDICQRGTSLTIQCQVDSQVTMMFWYRQQPGQSLTLIATANQGSEATYESGFVIDKFPISRPNLTFSTLTVSNMSPEDSSIYLCSVRRGQGEKLFFGSGTQLSVL.